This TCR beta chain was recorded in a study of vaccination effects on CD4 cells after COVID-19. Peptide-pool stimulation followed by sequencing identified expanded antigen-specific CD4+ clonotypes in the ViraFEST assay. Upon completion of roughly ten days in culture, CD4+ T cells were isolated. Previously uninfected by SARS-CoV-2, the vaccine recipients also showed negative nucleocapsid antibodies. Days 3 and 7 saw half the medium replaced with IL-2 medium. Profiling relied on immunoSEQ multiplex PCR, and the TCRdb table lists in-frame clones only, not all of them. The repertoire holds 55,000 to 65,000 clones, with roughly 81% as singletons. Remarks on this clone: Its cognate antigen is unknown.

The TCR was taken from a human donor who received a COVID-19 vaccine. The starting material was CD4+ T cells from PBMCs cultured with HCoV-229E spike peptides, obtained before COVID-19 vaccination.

The CDR3 bases are TGCGCCAGCAGCTTGGTACAGGGCTCCTACAATGAGCAGTTCTTC. This codes for CASSLVQGSYNEQFF. The chain recombines TRBV5-1 with TRBJ2-1; D might be TRBD1 (6 bases). V was pared by 0 bases and J by 0 bases, with 7 bases between. Germline V lookup: CDR1 SGHRS, CDR2 YFSETQ. The CDR3 is 15 residues long. Full variable domain (rest looked up from reference TRBV5-1 and TRBJ2-1): KAGVTQTPRYLIKTRGQQVTLSCSPISGHRSVSWYQQTPGQGLQFLFEYFSETQRNKGNFPGRFSGRQFSNSRSEMNVSTLELGDSALYLCASSLVQGSYNEQFFGPGTRLTVL.